Listed below are T cell receptor beta chains from one sample, sequenced in a study of blood T cell repertoires in COVID-19. Method: immunoSEQ multiplex PCR; TCRdb's copy keeps in-frame clones and lacks some. The sample contains around 140,000 clones, roughly 86% of which appear only once. Sequenced sample: peripheral blood. These receptors were obtained from a woman in her sixties or seventies with COVID-19, enrolled during active disease. The CDR3 runs from the conserved cysteine through the conserved F or W. A D gene is named only where the DNA matches it firmly. Not all rows give a size; the values are once, few, many and, for expanded clones, a class.

j_gene	d_gene	abundance	v_gene	CDR3aa	CDR3nt
TRBJ1-4	TRBD1	once	TRBV28	CASTSDREREKLFF	TGTGCCAGCACCTCGGACAGGGAAAGGGAAAAACTGTTTTTT
TRBJ1-4	.	.	TRBV28	CASSGALSSQGPNEKLFF	TGTGCCAGCAGTGGGGCCCTCAGCTCTCAGGGTCCCAATGAAAAACTGTTTTTT
TRBJ2-1	TRBD2	.	TRBV7-2	CASSLIRLAGGSLLNEQFF	TGTGCCAGCAGCCTGATAAGACTAGCGGGGGGTTCCCTCTTAAATGAGCAGTTCTTC
TRBJ2-7	.	.	TRBV12-3/TRBV12-4	CASSQSYEQYF	TGTGCCAGCAGTCAATCCTACGAGCAGTACTTC
TRBJ1-2	.	.	TRBV18	CASSLDSNYGYTF	TGTGCCAGCTCCTTAGACAGCAACTATGGCTACACCTTC
TRBJ1-6	TRBD1	.	TRBV19	CASRGGTGTVNSPLHF	TGTGCCAGTAGAGGGGGAACCGGGACAGTGAATTCACCCCTCCACTTT
TRBJ1-1	.	.	TRBV30	CAWSRKEDGTEAFF	TGTGCCTGGAGTCGAAAGGAGGATGGCACTGAAGCTTTCTTT
TRBJ2-2	.	.	TRBV6-1	CASSETGTNTGELFF	TGTGCCAGCAGTGAAACAGGGACGAACACCGGGGAGCTGTTTTTT
TRBJ1-6	TRBD1	.	TRBV5-4	CASSSPGGIFNSPLHF	TGTGCCAGCAGTTCCCCAGGGGGCATTTTTAATTCACCCCTCCACTTT
TRBJ2-3	TRBD1	.	TRBV29-1	CSVEIGQGVNTQYF	TGCAGCGTTGAGATCGGACAGGGGGTTAATACGCAGTATTTT
TRBJ2-1	TRBD1	.	TRBV10-3	CAAGDGTGNYNEQFF	TGTGCCGCCGGGGACGGGACAGGGAACTACAATGAGCAGTTCTTC
TRBJ1-5	.	.	TRBV2	CASSDILSAQPQHF	TGTGCCAGCAGTGATATTCTGTCTGCGCAGCCCCAGCATTTT
TRBJ1-1	.	.	TRBV7-2	CASSLGPGRNTEAFF	TGTGCCAGCAGCTTAGGTCCAGGCCGTAACACTGAAGCTTTCTTT
TRBJ1-5	.	.	TRBV15	CATSRVLDSNQPQHF	TGTGCCACCAGCAGAGTGTTAGATAGCAATCAGCCCCAGCATTTT
TRBJ1-6	.	.	TRBV3-1/TRBV3-2	CASSQARLSSPLHF	TGTGCCAGCAGCCAAGCCCGACTGAGTTCACCCCTCCACTTT
TRBJ1-6	.	.	TRBV3-1/TRBV3-2	CASSRRGDSPLHF	TGTGCCAGCAGCCGGCGGGGCGACTCACCCCTCCACTTT
TRBJ1-1	TRBD1	.	TRBV19	CASRPGQGPNTEAFF	TGTGCCAGTAGGCCGGGACAGGGGCCGAACACTGAAGCTTTCTTT
TRBJ1-5	TRBD1	.	TRBV2	CASTGTVNQPQHF	TGTGCCAGCACCGGGACAGTTAATCAGCCCCAGCATTTT
TRBJ1-1	.	.	TRBV7-9	CASSRRGGSDTEAFF	TGTGCCAGCAGTAGGCGGGGAGGGTCGGACACTGAAGCTTTCTTT
TRBJ1-6	.	.	TRBV6-1	CASSAGSGRGSSTLHF	TGTGCCAGCAGTGCCGGATCGGGCAGGGGTTCGTCTACCCTCCACTTT
TRBJ1-1	.	.	TRBV5-5	CASSFGGDTEAFF	TGTGCCAGCAGCTTCGGGGGTGACACTGAAGCTTTCTTT
TRBJ2-6	.	.	TRBV18	CASSLGAVRSGANVLTF	TGTGCCAGCTCACTAGGAGCGGTTAGGTCTGGGGCCAACGTCCTGACTTTC
TRBJ1-2	.	.	TRBV7-9	CASSLELGGYTF	TGTGCCAGCAGCTTAGAACTAGGAGGCTACACCTTC
TRBJ2-5	TRBD2	.	TRBV4-2	CASSQGTGTSGRGETQYF	TGTGCCAGCAGCCAAGGGACCGGGACTAGCGGGAGGGGGGAGACCCAGTACTTC
TRBJ2-1	TRBD2	.	TRBV7-8	CASRGTSSLLEQFF	TGTGCCAGCCGTGGGACTAGCAGCCTCCTGGAGCAGTTCTTC
TRBJ1-6	.	.	TRBV7-9	CASSRTENHSPLHF	TGTGCCAGCAGCCGGACAGAGAATCATTCACCCCTCCACTTT
TRBJ1-5	TRBD1	.	TRBV6-5	CASSKTGGDQPQHF	TGTGCCAGCAGTAAGACAGGGGGCGATCAGCCCCAGCATTTT
TRBJ1-3	.	.	TRBV19	CASSDRYLVSGNTIYF	TGTGCCAGTAGTGACCGCTACCTAGTCTCTGGAAACACCATATATTTT
TRBJ1-4	.	.	TRBV6-5	CASSQGLGAEKLFF	TGTGCCAGCAGCCAAGGTTTAGGGGCTGAAAAACTGTTTTTT
TRBJ1-2	TRBD1	few	TRBV27	CASSARQGSPYGYTF	TGTGCCAGCAGTGCCCGACAGGGTTCTCCCTATGGCTACACCTTC
TRBJ2-6	.	.	TRBV6-2/TRBV6-3	CASSKNRAGANVLTF	TGTGCCAGCAGCAAGAACAGGGCTGGGGCCAACGTCCTGACTTTC
TRBJ1-4	.	.	TRBV6-5	CASKRSEKLFF	TGTGCCAGCAAGAGGTCGGAAAAACTGTTTTTT